This T cell receptor (beta chain) was captured in a study of blood T cell repertoires in COVID-19. Study-level information: COVID-19 samples from acute and convalescent phases originated in the United States, Italy and Spain. PBMCs, B-cell-depleted T cells, or T cells were the source of the cDNA or gDNA that made up the material.

Original processing notes: Quantification of nucleated cells was approximated via reference gene primer amplification. Sequencing was performed with immunoSEQ multiplex PCR; in TCRdb, only in-frame clones are kept and a portion is missing. Clone size and the V and J calls come from that table; the DNA yielded D and trimming. Among about 130,000 clones listed, just under 85% were seen once. The V end was cut by 0 bases, the J end by 1 base, with 9 bases between. CDR3 length: 15 residues. The germline V gene encodes CDR1 LGHDT and CDR2 YNNKEL (reference sequence). The chain recombines TRBV3-1 (or the pseudogene TRBV3-2) with TRBJ2-5; D unclear. Source material: peripheral blood. This clonotype was obtained from a human donor in a cohort sampled during active COVID-19. The DNA of the CDR3 is TGTGCCAGCAGCCAAGAGCGAGCGATCCAAGAGACCCAGTACTTC. Its translation: CASSQERAIQETQYF.